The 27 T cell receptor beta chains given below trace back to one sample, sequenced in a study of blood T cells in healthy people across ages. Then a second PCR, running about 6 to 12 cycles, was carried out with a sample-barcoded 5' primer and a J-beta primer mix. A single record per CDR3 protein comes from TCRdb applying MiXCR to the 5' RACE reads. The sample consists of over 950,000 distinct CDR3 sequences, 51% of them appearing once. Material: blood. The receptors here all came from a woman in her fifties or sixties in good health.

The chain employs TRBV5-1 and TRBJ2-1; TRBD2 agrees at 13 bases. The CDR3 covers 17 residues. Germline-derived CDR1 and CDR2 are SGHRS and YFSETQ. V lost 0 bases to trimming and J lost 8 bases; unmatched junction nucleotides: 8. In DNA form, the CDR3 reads TGCGCCAGCAGCTTGGGCGGACTAGCGGGAGTAAGGTATGAGCAGTTCTTC. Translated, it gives CASSLGGLAGVRYEQFF.

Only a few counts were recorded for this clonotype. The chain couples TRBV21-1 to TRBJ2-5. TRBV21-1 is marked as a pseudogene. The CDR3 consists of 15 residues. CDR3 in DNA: TGTGCCAGCAGCCCAGTTGGGGATAACCAAGAGACCCAGTACTTC. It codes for CASSPVGDNQETQYF.

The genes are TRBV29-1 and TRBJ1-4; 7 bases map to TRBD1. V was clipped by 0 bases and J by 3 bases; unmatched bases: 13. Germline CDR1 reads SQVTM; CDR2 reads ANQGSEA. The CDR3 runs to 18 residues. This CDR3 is CSVEDWRTSTGPNEKLFF. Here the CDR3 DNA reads TGCAGCGTTGAAGATTGGAGAACCTCGACAGGGCCTAATGAAAAACTGTTTTTT.

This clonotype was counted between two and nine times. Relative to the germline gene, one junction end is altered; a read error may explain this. This chain's CDR3 is CSASGGSEETQYF. The DNA of the CDR3 is TGCAGTGCTAGTGGCGGGAGTGAAGAGACCCAGTATTTC. The chain recombines TRBV20-1 with TRBJ2-5, with TRBD2 identical over 7 bases. This CDR3 spans 13 amino acids. The germline CDR1 and CDR2 sequences are DFQATT and SNEGSKA (reference sequence).

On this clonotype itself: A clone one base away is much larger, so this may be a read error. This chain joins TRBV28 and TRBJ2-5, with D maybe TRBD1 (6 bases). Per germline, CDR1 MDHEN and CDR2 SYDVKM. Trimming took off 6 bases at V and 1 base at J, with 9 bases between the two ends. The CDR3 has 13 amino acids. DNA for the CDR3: TGTGCCAGCAGGTGGACAGCCCAAGAGACCCAGTACTTC. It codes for CASRWTAQETQYF.

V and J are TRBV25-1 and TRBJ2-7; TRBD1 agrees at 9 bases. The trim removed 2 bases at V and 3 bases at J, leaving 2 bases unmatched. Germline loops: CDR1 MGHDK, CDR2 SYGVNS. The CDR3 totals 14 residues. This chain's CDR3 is CASSEKGQGYEQYF. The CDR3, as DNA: TGTGCCAGCAGTGAAAAGGGACAGGGCTACGAGCAGTACTTC.

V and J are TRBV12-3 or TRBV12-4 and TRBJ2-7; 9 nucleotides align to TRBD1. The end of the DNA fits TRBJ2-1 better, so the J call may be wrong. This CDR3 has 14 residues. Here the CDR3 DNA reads TGTGCCAGCAGTCCAAGGACAGGGGTCGGTGAGCAGTTCTTC. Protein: CASSPRTGVGEQFF.

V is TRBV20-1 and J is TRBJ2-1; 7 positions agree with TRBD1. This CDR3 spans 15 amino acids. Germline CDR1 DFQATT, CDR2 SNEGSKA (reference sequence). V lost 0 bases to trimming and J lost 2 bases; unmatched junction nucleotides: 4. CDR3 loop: CSARDGQGAYNEQFF. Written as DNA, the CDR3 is TGCAGTGCTAGAGATGGTCAGGGGGCCTACAATGAGCAGTTCTTC.

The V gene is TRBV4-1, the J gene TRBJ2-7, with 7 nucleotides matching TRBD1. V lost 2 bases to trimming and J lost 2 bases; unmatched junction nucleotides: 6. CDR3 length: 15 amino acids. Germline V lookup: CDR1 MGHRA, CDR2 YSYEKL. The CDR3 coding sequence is TGCGCCAGCAGCCAAACCGTGACAGGGACCTACGAGCAGTACTTC. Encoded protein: CASSQTVTGTYEQYF.

The CDR3 sequence: CASRLGSGRWETQYF. CDR3 nucleotide sequence: TGTGCCAGCAGATTGGGAAGCGGGAGGTGGGAGACCCAGTACTTC. The chain joins TRBV28 to TRBJ2-5, with 9 nucleotides matching TRBD2. The CDR3 covers 15 residues. With 6 bases clipped from V and 5 bases from J, the junction kept 10 bases outside the gene matches. In germline, CDR1 is MDHEN, CDR2 SYDVKM.

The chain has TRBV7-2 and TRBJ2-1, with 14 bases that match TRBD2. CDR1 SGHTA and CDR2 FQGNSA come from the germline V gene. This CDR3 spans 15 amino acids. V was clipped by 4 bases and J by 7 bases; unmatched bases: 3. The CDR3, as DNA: TGTGCCAGCAGCTCCCGGACTAGCGGGGGGAATGAGCAGTTCTTC. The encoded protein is CASSSRTSGGNEQFF.

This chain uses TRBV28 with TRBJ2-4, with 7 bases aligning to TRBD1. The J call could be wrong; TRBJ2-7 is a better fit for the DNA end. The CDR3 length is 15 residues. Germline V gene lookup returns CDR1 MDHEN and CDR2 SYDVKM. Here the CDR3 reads CASSLGTAAGGEQYF. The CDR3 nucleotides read TGTGCCAGCAGTTTAGGGACAGCTGCGGGTGGCGAGCAGTACTTC.

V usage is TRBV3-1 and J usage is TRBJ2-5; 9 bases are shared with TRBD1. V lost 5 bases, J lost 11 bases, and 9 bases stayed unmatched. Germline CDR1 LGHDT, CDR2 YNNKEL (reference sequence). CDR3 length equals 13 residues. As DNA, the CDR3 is TGTGCCAGCAGCGTTACAGGGGGCGGTGAGCAGTACTTC. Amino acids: CASSVTGGGEQYF.

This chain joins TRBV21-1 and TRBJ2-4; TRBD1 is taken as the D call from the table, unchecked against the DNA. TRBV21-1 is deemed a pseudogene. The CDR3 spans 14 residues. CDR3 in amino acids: CAGSNRAPLGGQYF. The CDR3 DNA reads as TGTGCCGGCAGCAACCGTGCCCCACTCGGGGGGCAGTACTTC.

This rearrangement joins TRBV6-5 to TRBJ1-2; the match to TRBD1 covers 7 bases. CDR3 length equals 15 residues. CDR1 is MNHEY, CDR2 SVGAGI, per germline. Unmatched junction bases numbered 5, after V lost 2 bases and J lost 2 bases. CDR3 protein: CASSYGTGQNYGYTF. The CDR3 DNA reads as TGTGCCAGCAGTTACGGGACGGGACAGAACTATGGCTACACCTTC.

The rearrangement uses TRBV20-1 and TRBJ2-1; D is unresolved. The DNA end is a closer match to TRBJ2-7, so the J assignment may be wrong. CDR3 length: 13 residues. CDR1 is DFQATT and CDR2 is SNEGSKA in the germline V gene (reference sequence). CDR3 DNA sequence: TGCAGTGCTAGCGGCTCGCCCACGGGCGAGCAGTACTTC. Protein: CSASGSPTGEQYF.

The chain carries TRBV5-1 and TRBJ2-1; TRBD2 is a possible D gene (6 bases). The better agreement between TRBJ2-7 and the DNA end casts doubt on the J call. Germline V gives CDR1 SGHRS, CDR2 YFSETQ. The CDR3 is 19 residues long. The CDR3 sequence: CASSPVGGFSGNSYNEQYF. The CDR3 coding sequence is TGCGCCAGCAGCCCCGTGGGGGGTTTTAGCGGAAACTCCTACAATGAGCAGTACTTC.

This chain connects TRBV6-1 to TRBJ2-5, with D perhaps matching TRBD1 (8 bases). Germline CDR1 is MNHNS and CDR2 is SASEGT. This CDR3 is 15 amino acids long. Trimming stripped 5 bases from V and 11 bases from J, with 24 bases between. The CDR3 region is CASSQGAGEFNEQYF. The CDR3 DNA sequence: TGTGCCAGCAGTCAGGGGGCGGGAGAATTTAATGAGCAGTACTTC.

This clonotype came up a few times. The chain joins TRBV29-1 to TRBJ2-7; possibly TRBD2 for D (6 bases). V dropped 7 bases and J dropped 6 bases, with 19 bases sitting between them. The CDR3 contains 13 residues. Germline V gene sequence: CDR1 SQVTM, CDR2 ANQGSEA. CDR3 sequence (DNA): TGCAGCGGAACAATCGGGGGAGGCCGCGAGCAGTACTTC. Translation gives CSGTIGGGREQYF.

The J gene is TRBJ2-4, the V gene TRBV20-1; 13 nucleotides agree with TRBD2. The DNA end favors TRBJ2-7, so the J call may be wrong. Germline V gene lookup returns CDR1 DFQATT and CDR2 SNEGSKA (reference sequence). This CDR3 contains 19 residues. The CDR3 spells CSARKWTSGSLRTSYEQYF. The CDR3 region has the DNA TGCAGTGCTAGAAAATGGACTAGCGGGAGTTTAAGAACCTCCTACGAGCAGTACTTC.

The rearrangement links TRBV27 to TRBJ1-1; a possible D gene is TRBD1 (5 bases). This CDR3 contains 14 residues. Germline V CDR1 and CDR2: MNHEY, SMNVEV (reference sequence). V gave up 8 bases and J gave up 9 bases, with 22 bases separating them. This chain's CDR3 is CASAGSFWESKAFF. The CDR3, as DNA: TGTGCCAGCGCAGGGAGCTTCTGGGAATCAAAAGCTTTCTTT.

CDR3 loop: CASSLSSGGSTDTQYF. The DNA of the CDR3 is TGCGCCAGCAGCTTGAGCAGCGGGGGTAGTACAGATACGCAGTATTTT. The chain is built from TRBV5-1 and TRBJ2-3, with 8 nucleotides matching TRBD2. CDR1 and CDR2 from the germline V gene are SGHRS and YFSETQ. This CDR3 comprises 16 residues. J was trimmed by 3 bases and V by 1 base; bases with no gene match: 7.

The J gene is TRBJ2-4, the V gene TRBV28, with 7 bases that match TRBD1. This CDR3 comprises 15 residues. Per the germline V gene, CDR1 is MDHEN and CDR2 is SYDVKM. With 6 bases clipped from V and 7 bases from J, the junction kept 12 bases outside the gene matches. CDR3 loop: CASSIRQGSSNIQYF. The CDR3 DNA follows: TGTGCCAGCAGCATAAGACAGGGCAGTTCCAACATTCAGTACTTC.

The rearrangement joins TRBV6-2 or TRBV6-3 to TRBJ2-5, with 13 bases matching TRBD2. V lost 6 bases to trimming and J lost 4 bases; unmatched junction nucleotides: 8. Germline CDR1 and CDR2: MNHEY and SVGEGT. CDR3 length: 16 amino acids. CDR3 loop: CASRPTGTSGVETQYF. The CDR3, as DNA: TGTGCCAGCAGACCTACCGGGACTAGCGGGGTAGAGACCCAGTACTTC.

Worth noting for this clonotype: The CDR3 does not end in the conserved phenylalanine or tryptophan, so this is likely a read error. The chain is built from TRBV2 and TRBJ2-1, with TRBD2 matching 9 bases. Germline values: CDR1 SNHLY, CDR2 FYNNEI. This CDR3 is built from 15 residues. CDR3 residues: CASSPGLAIKNGQFL. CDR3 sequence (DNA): TGTGCCAGCAGTCCGGGACTAGCAATTAAGAATGGGCAGTTCTTA.

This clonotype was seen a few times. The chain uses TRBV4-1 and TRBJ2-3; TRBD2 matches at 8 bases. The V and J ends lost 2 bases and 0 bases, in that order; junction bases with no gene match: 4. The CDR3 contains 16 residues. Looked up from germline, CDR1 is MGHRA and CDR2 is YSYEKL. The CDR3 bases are TGCGCCAGCAGCCAATTTAGCGGGACTAGCACAGATACGCAGTATTTT. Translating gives CASSQFSGTSTDTQYF.

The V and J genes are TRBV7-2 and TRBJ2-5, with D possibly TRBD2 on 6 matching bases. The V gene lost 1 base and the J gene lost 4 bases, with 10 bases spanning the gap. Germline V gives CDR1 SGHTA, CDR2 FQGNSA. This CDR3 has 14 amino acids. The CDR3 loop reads CASSLVEGIETQYF. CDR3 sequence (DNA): TGTGCCAGCAGCTTAGTGGAGGGGATAGAGACCCAGTACTTC. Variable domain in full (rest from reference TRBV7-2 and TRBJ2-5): GAGVSQSPSNKVTEKGKDVELRCDPISGHTALYWYRQSLGQGLEFLIYFQGNSAPDKSGLPSDRFSAERTGGSVSTLTIQRTQQEDSAVYLCASSLVEGIETQYFGPGTRLLVL.